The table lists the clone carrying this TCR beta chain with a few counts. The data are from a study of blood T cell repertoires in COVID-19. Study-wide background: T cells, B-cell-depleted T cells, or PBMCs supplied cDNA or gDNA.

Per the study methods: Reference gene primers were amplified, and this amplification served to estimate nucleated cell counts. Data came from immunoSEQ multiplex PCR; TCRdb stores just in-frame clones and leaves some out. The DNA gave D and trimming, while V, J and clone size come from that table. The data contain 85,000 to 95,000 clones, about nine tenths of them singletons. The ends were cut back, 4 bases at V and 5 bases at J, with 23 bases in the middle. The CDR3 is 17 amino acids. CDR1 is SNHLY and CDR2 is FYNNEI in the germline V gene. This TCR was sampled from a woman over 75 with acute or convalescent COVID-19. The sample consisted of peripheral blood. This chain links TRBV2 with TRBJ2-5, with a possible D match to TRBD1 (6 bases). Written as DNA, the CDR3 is TGTGCCAGCAGTGCTGGACAGAGCATCCTGTTTGGCGAGACCCAGTACTTC. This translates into CASSAGQSILFGETQYF.